This T cell receptor (beta chain) is drawn from a study of shared clonotypes between healthy human individuals (dated by TCRdb to the early 2020s). Regarding the complete study: A few men and a couple of women, aged 18 to 49 years, made up the cohort. The study deeply sequenced blood TCR repertoires of five healthy adults to estimate repertoire size and the extent of clonotype sharing between individuals. Per donor, leukapheresis produced somewhere between about 0.85 and 10 billion PBMCs. To increase sequencing depth and limit assay-specific biases, different laboratories used diverse techniques to prepare libraries and sequence TCR repertoires. For each donor, CD4 naive and CD4 memory were each run on three plates, CD8 naive on two plates, and CD8 memory on one plate. Summary of the overall study and its limitations: Sampling was limited to blood, and TCR repertoires in tissue likely differ from TCR repertoires in blood. The genetic and exposure-history diversity represented was limited by the small number of donors. Based on pairwise subsampling, the degree of clonotype sharing among donors was expected to be affected by sequencing depth. Around 5% of naive CD4, 3.5% of naive CD8, about 2.1% of memory CD4, and over 0.35% of memory CD8 clonotypes were shared across several donors. Even with the large sequencing depth, rarefaction of the sorted-subset datasets indicated that sequencing was incomplete. Compared with non-shared clonotypes, clonotypes shared by all four sorted-subset donors had higher generation probabilities. Larger estimated clonotype richness was generally found for naive subsets than for memory subsets.

In regard to this clone: Its antigen remains undetermined. Base qualities are not provided; no much larger clone lies one nucleotide away.

Donors were healthy HIV-negative adults with no recently reported acute infections or vaccinations. Every donor was a Caucasian adult living in Nashville, Tennessee, USA. CD8 memory samples consisted of magnetically selected CD45RO+ cells combined with CCR7-negative CD45RA+ effector memory (TemRA) cells. Blood was obtained by leukapheresis, after which PBMCs were separated by Ficoll-Histopaque density gradient centrifugation and cryopreserved in liquid nitrogen vapor phase. Analytical flow cytometry was used to check the purity and quantity of each magnetically sorted T cell population. Genomic DNA was isolated from every sorted fraction and measured by UV absorbance on a Nanodrop 2000c. Using the deep immunoSEQ assay, multiplex PCR amplified TCR CDR3 regions from genomic DNA. For each cell subset, the extracted genomic DNA was distributed evenly across all wells of several immunoSEQ 96-well plates, and each plate served as one replicate. For sorted subsets, approximately 190 ng genomic DNA, equal to tens of thousands of T cell genomes, was loaded into each replicate PCR. Purified libraries were measured with a Qubit 3.0 fluorometer, size-checked on a Bioanalyzer 2100, and measured again with the KAPA Library Quantification kit. Every immunoSEQ 96-well plate was sequenced on a dedicated single-read 150-cycle Illumina NextSeq 550 flow cell. Per the authors' processing: Because the immunoSEQ output included only junctional sequences and no quality scores, the filtering could not be the same as the filtering used for full-length reads. Sequences were annotated with PyIR, a Python wrapper for IgBLAST v1.9, and V/J genes and CDR3 were assigned using IMGT germline references. Reads with weak V/J assignments (E-value above 1e-6), missing CDR3, stop codons, out-of-frame junctions, or ambiguous translated residues were removed. V3J clonotypes were defined as sequences sharing an identical inferred V gene, J gene, and CDR3 amino acid sequence. The percentage overlap between two repertoires was calculated by dividing the number of shared unique clonotypes by the size of the smaller repertoire. Three approaches were used to assess repertoire richness: RTK rarefaction, the Chao1 estimator, and Recon v2.1 estimates of unobserved clonotypes. OLGA was used to compute generation probabilities for all TCRbeta clonotypes that the gDNA method yielded from four donors. TCRdb re-hosts the immuneACCESS table, in-frame sequences only. Its copies lack some clones; in the studies checked, an unresolved V gene accounts for under half of them, and the cause for the rest is not known. From that table come the V and J calls and clone size; the DNA was used to work out D and trimming. This sample lists 85,000 to 100,000 clones; under 70% were detected once. The ten largest clones take up about 48% of the sample.

The CDR3 holds 15 amino acids from the cysteine to the phenylalanine. Of all the DNA, just the CDR3 is kept, 45 bases in frame from base 1. CDR1 and CDR2 were assigned from the germline V gene (reference sequence) as MNHEY and SMNVEV. Here V drops 6 bases and J drops 2 bases, and the junction holds 10 bases not matched to any gene. Sequencing used memory CD8+ T cells sorted from blood. Explained via the paper, the cell subset or site label denotes: CD45RO+ cells pooled with CCR7-negative TemRA cells. The rearrangement joined TRBV27 to TRBJ2-7; 7 middle bases align to TRBD1. This receptor was obtained from a man aged 25-40 years in good health. CDR3 sequence: CASSSPNRGTYEQYF. The DNA reads as follows: TGTGCCAGCAGCAGCCCGAACAGGGGAACCTACGAGCAGTACTTC.